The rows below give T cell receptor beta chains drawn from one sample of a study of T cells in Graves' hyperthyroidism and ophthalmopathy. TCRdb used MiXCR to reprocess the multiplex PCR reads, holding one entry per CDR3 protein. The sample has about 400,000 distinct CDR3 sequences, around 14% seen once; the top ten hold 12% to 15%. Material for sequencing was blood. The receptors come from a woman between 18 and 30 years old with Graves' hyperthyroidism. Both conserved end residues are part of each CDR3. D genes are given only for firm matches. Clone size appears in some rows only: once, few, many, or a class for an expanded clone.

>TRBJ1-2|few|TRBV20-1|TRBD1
CSAKTGAGYTF
TGCAGTGCCAAGACAGGGGCCGGCTACACCTTC
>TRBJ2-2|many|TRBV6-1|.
CASTFSGLGTGELFF
TGTGCCAGCACCTTCTCGGGACTGGGCACCGGGGAGCTGTTTTTT
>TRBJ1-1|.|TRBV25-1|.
CASSEPLETEAFF
TGTGCCAGCAGTGAACCGCTTGAGACTGAAGCTTTCTTT
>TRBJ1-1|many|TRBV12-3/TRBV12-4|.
CASSRGESNTEAFF
TGTGCCAGCAGCAGGGGTGAGTCGAACACTGAAGCTTTCTTT
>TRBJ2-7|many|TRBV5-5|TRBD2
CASSSGTSGVEQYF
TGTGCCAGCAGCTCCGGGACTAGCGGGGTTGAGCAGTACTTC
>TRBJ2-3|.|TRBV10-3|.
CAISEGGPVQYF
TGTGCCATCAGTGAGGGGGGGCCAGTGCAGTATTTT
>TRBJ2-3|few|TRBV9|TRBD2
CASNPGLAGAQDTQYF
TGTGCCAGCAATCCGGGACTAGCGGGGGCTCAAGATACGCAGTATTTT
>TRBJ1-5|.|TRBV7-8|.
CASSLLPGARSNQPQHF
TGTGCCAGCAGCTTACTCCCAGGGGCCCGAAGCAATCAGCCCCAGCATTTT
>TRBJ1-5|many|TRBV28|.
CASWDHSNQPQHF
TGTGCCAGCTGGGATCATAGCAATCAGCCCCAGCATTTT
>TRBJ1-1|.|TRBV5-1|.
CASSLSADLNTEAFF
TGCGCCAGCAGCCTGTCTGCAGATTTGAACACTGAAGCTTTCTTT
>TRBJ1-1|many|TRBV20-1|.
CSARDTGGREETEAFF
TGCAGTGCTAGGGATACCGGGGGCCGTGAAGAAACTGAAGCTTTCTTT